The rows below give T cell receptor beta chains drawn from one sample of a study of CD4 and CD8 cells across lung adenocarcinoma regions. From the PCR reads, TCRdb called clonotypes with MiXCR, one entry per CDR3 protein. The table has some 22,000 distinct CDR3 sequences, around 52% seen once. Input material: CD4+ T cells from the center of a lung tumor. The receptor set was obtained from a male donor with lung adenocarcinoma. The CD4 and CD8 labels of this study may be unreliable. Both conserved end residues are part of each CDR3. D genes are given only for firm matches. The size of a clone is reported for some rows only, either as once, few or many, or as a class for expanded clones.

-,TRBJ2-3,TRBV6-1,-,TGTGCCAGCACCTCAAACGGGATCACAGAGACGCAGTATTTC,CASTSNGITETQYF
large,TRBJ2-1,TRBV6-1,-,TGTGCCAGCAGTGGGGGGAATGAGCAGTTCTTC,CASSGGNEQFF
many,TRBJ2-1,TRBV6-5,-,TGTGCCAGCAGTTCCCCTGGACTCCTCTCCTACAATGAGCAGTTCTTC,CASSSPGLLSYNEQFF
many,TRBJ2-5,TRBV6-6,-,TGTGCCAGCTCCGCCGCGGAGACCCAGTACTTC,CASSAAETQYF
few,TRBJ2-7,TRBV3-1,TRBD1,TGTGCCAGCAGCCAAGTGTGGGACAGGGTACCAGGTTATATCTCCTACGAGCAGTACTTC,CASSQVWDRVPGYISYEQYF
many,TRBJ2-1,TRBV10-3,-,TGTGCCATCAGAGAGGGGTGGGAGGGGGTACCTGACAATGAGCAGTTCTTC,CAIREGWEGVPDNEQFF
-,TRBJ2-3,TRBV10-3,TRBD2,TGTGCCGCCGCTCATGAGAGCGGGAGCTCAGATACCCAGTATTTC,CAAAHESGSSDTQYF
once,TRBJ2-2,TRBV6-1,-,TGTGCCAGCAGACTCCAGGCCGGAATCACAGGGGAGCTGTTTTTT,CASRLQAGITGELFF
many,TRBJ2-2,TRBV27,TRBD2,TGTGCCAGCAGAGGACTAGCGGTTACCCCCGGGGAGCTGTTTTTT,CASRGLAVTPGELFF
many,TRBJ2-7,TRBV27,-,TGTGCCAGCCTCCCAAACCAGTTCTCCTACGAGCAGTACTTC,CASLPNQFSYEQYF
-,TRBJ2-5,TRBV7-2,-,TGTGCCAGCAGCCGAGGGCGCGGGCGTAATCGAGACACCCAGTACTTC,CASSRGRGRNRDTQYF
-,TRBJ2-5,TRBV6-1,TRBD1,TGTGCCAGCAGGGGGACAGGAGAGACCCAGTACTTC,CASRGTGETQYF
-,TRBJ2-1,TRBV7-2,TRBD2,TGTGCCAGCAGCTTAGTGGGGTCGGTTAGCGGGATGGGAGAGACCCAGAACTTC,CASSLVGSVSGMGETQNF
-,TRBJ2-5,TRBV5-4,-,TGTGCCAGCAGCTTGGGATTGGGGAGGACTACAAGCCAAGAGACCCAGTACTTC,CASSLGLGRTTSQETQYF
many,TRBJ2-3,TRBV6-5,-,TGTGCCAGCAGTTCCGATCCCAAATTAGGAACAACGCAGTATTTT,CASSSDPKLGTTQYF
few,TRBJ2-6,TRBV6-2/TRBV6-3,-,TGTGCCAGCAGCCGGTTCTCCGGGGCCAACGTCCTGACTTTC,CASSRFSGANVLTF
-,TRBJ2-2,TRBV7-2,TRBD2,TGTGCCAGCAACCCGGGACTAGCAACCGGGGAGCTGTTTTTT,CASNPGLATGELFF
-,TRBJ2-4,TRBV6-1,-,TGTGCCAGCAGTGACAGGGGCCGCGGGAGAAAGACTCAGTACTTC,CASSDRGRGRKTQYF
many,TRBJ2-7,TRBV27,-,TGTGCCAGCAGTTTATTAGGAGGCGAGCAGTACTTC,CASSLLGGEQYF
-,TRBJ2-1,TRBV6-5,-,TGTGCCAGCAGTTACCAGGAAAACAATGAGCAGTTCTTC,CASSYQENNEQFF
-,TRBJ2-1,TRBV6-1,TRBD2,TGTGCCAGCAGGCGTCCTCATGGCGGGAGGGCAGCTGCGCAGTTTTTC,CASRRPHGGRAAAQFF
-,TRBJ2-3,TRBV6-1,TRBD2,TGTGCCAGCAGGTCGCGGGGGGCCAAAGATACGCAGTATTTC,CASRSRGAKDTQYF
many,TRBJ2-5,TRBV11-3,-,TGTGCCAGCAGCTCGTCATGGGGTGGGTTGGAGACCCAGTACTTC,CASSSSWGGLETQYF
-,TRBJ2-6,TRBV27,-,TGTGCCAGCAGTCCCACTAATTCCGGTGAGCTGTTTTTC,CASSPTNSGELFF
-,TRBJ2-1,TRBV6-5,TRBD2,TGTGCCCGCGGCTACTCGACTAGCGGGACTGTTGAGCAGTTCTTC,CARGYSTSGTVEQFF
medium-sized,TRBJ2-7,TRBV7-2,-,TGTGCCAGCAGCACGGGGACAACTACCTACGAGCAGTACTTC,CASSTGTTTYEQYF
-,TRBJ2-7,TRBV10-1,-,TGCGCCAGCAGTGATGGGGGTTTCTCCTACGAGCAGTACTTC,CASSDGGFSYEQYF
-,TRBJ2-3,TRBV4-2,-,TGTGCCAGCAGCCAGGCGGTGAACACCGAGGCGCAGTATTTT,CASSQAVNTEAQYF
-,TRBJ2-3,TRBV6-1,-,TGTGCCAGCAGTGACGGGGGCGGGAGCCCAGAGACCCAGTATTTT,CASSDGGGSPETQYF
medium-sized,TRBJ2-3,TRBV6-5,-,TGTGCCAGCCTCCCGGGGAGCACAGATACGCAGTATTTT,CASLPGSTDTQYF
few,TRBJ2-2,TRBV15,-,TGTGCCACCAGTATTAAGAGGGGGGGGGCTGACACCGGGGAGCTGTTTTTT,CATSIKRGGADTGELFF
-,TRBJ2-3,TRBV10-3,-,TGTGCCACGGGTGGAGGGGGGAAGGGCACAGATACCCAGTACTTT,CATGGGGKGTDTQYF
-,TRBJ2-3,TRBV27,-,TGTGCCAGCAGCGGGACCCGGAGCCAGGGTGCAGATACGCAGTATTTC,CASSGTRSQGADTQYF
-,TRBJ2-3,TRBV6-1,-,TGTGCCAGCGGGGGCCAGGGGGGGAGGGACACAGATACCCAGTATTTT,CASGGQGGRDTDTQYF
-,TRBJ2-5,TRBV6-5,-,TGTGCCAGCAGTTACACTTCAGGGGTACGGGAGACCCAGTACTTC,CASSYTSGVRETQYF
many,TRBJ2-1,TRBV7-3,-,TGTGCCAGCAGCAAAGGGGGAGGGGCTGAGCAGTTCTTC,CASSKGGGAEQFF
-,TRBJ2-4,TRBV6-1,-,TGTGCCAGCAGCGGCCCTGGCAGCCAAAACATTCAGTACTTT,CASSGPGSQNIQYF
-,TRBJ2-7,TRBV6-1,-,TGTGCCAGCAGAATGGGGCGGGGGCTCAACGAGCAGTACTTC,CASRMGRGLNEQYF
-,TRBJ1-2,TRBV28,-,TGTGCCAGCATTCGACCGGACGCCACTAACTATGGCTACACCTTC,CASIRPDATNYGYTF
many,TRBJ2-1,TRBV7-7,-,TGTGCTAGCAGCTTAGGCTCCTACAATGAGCAGTTCTTC,CASSLGSYNEQFF
once,TRBJ2-3,TRBV10-2,-,TGCGCCAGCAGTGATCTAGATACGCAGTATTTT,CASSDLDTQYF
medium-sized,TRBJ2-7,TRBV6-5,TRBD2,TGTGCCAGCAGTTACTCTCCTAGCGGTACCTACGAGCAGTACTTC,CASSYSPSGTYEQYF
-,TRBJ2-3,TRBV6-1,-,TGTGCCAGCAGTAGAGACCCGACGGTGGGATACACAGATATGCAGTACTTT,CASSRDPTVGYTDMQYF
few,TRBJ2-7,TRBV7-6,TRBD1,TGTGCCAGCAGCCGTACAGGGGTTGAGCAGTACTTC,CASSRTGVEQYF
-,TRBJ2-3,TRBV6-1,-,TGTGCCAGCAGTGCCGTGGGGGACACAGAGACCCAGTATTTT,CASSAVGDTETQYF
-,TRBJ2-3,TRBV6-1,-,TGTGCCAGCAGTGAAAGGGGAGGCCAAGATACGCAGTATTTC,CASSERGGQDTQYF
-,TRBJ2-3,TRBV7-3,TRBD2,TGTGCCAGCAGCTTAGTGGGAGGGGATACGCAGTATTTT,CASSLVGGDTQYF
-,TRBJ1-5,TRBV30,-,TGTGCCTGGAGTGTGGGCTCGAGCAGCAATCAGCCCCAGCATTTT,CAWSVGSSSNQPQHF
-,TRBJ2-3,TRBV6-1,-,TGTTCCGGCGGGATTGGGGGACGGGACGAAGATACCCAGTATTTC,CSGGIGGRDEDTQYF
-,TRBJ2-3,TRBV27,-,TGTGCCAGCGCGGGACTCGGGGGCCGTGCCAAGGATACGCAGTATTTC,CASAGLGGRAKDTQYF
-,TRBJ2-2,TRBV7-3,-,TGTGCCAGCAGGCTGGACTTCAACACCGGGGAGCTGTTTTTT,CASRLDFNTGELFF
-,TRBJ1-5,TRBV6-4,-,TGTGCCAGCAACCTTCGTTGGGGGCGGCAGCCCCAGCATTTT,CASNLRWGRQPQHF
many,TRBJ2-1,TRBV7-6,TRBD1,TGTGCCAGCAGCACCCCGAGGGGGCGTAATGAGCAGTTCTTC,CASSTPRGRNEQFF
medium-sized,TRBJ2-2,TRBV27,-,TGTGCCAGCAGTACCACGGGAGTCAACACCGGGGAGCTGTTTTTT,CASSTTGVNTGELFF
-,TRBJ2-7,TRBV6-1,-,TGTGCCAGCAGTGAAAGGGGGTTGTGCGCCAAAAACACGCAGTACTTC,CASSERGLCAKNTQYF
-,TRBJ2-2,TRBV6-1,TRBD2,TGTGCCAGCAGCCGGAGGGGAGCAGCGGGAGCCACCGAGGCGCAGTTTTTT,CASSRRGAAGATEAQFF
-,TRBJ1-2,TRBV11-3,-,TGTGCCAGCAGCTCCCAAGCTAACTATGGCTACACCTTC,CASSSQANYGYTF
few,TRBJ2-1,TRBV4-2,-,TGTGCCAGCAGCCAAGGGGACCTCCTCTCCTACAATGAGCAGTTCTTC,CASSQGDLLSYNEQFF
many,TRBJ2-1,TRBV28,-,TGTGCCAGCAGCTATACCACAGGGTGGAATGAGCAGTTCTTC,CASSYTTGWNEQFF